This T cell receptor beta chain was identified in a study of Graves' ophthalmopathy and Graves' hyperthyroidism. On the study more broadly: Upon initial diagnosis and before any treatment, peripheral blood was collected. Regarding the study as a whole: Using 13 signatures, a model distinguished ophthalmopathy from stable hyperthyroidism, reaching around 85% sensitivity and 81.08% specificity.

This CDR3 has 17 residues. Trimming shortened V by 0 bases and J by 0 bases, and 11 bases separated the two germline ends. Germline V gene sequence: CDR1 LNHDA, CDR2 SQIVND (reference sequence). Amplified TCR beta CDR3 regions were obtained using RNA transcripts as template. Investigators did first-round RT-PCR with HTBI primers, then second-round multiplex PCR. TCRdb called the multiplex PCR reads again in MiXCR, with one record for every CDR3 protein. The sample contains about 390,000 distinct CDR3 sequences, about 18% of which appear only once. The authors defined stable hyperthyroidism as no ophthalmopathy within 18 months of follow-up. Uncontrolled infections, other autoimmune diseases, pregnancy or lactation barred patients from enrollment. This clonotype was detected ten times or more. The antigen is not known.

The J gene is TRBJ2-2, the V gene TRBV19; unclear D gene. The receptor was isolated from an adult woman with stable Graves' hyperthyroidism. The specimen sequenced was peripheral blood. The CDR3 region has the DNA TGTGCCAGTAGTATAGATCGGACGGTCGCGAACACCGGGGAGCTGTTTTTT. Protein: CASSIDRTVANTGELFF.